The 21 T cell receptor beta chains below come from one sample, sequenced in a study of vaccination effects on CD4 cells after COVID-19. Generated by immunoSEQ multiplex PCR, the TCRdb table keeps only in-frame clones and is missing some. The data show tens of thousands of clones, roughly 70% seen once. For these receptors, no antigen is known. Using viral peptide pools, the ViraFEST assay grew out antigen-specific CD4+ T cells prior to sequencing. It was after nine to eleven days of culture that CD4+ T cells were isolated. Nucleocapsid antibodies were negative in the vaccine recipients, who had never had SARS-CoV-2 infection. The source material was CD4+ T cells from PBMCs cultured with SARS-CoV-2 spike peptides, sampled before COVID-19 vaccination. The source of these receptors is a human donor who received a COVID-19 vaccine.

The CDR3 nucleotides are TGTGCCGGAATCGTGGTGGCAGGGGTAGAACAGCCCCAGCATTTT. Its protein is CAGIVVAGVEQPQHF. The J gene is TRBJ1-5, the V gene TRBV9, with TRBD1 as a possible D gene (6 bases). Trimming took 10 bases from V and 7 from J, leaving 24 bases between them. The CDR3 contains 15 residues. The germline gives CDR1 SGDLS, CDR2 YYNGEE.

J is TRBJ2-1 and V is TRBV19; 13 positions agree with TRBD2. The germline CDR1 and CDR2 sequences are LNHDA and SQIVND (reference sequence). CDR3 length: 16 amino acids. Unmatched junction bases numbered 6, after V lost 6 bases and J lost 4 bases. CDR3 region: CASSPTSGGAYNEQFF. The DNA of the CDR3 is TGTGCCAGTAGCCCAACTAGCGGGGGGGCTTACAATGAGCAGTTCTTC.

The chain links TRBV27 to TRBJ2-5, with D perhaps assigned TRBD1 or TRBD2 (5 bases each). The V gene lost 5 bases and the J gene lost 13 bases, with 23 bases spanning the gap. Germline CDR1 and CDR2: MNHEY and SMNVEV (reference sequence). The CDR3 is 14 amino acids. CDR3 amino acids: CASSLRPGRGLLYF. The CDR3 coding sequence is TGTGCCAGCAGTCTCCGACCGGGACGTGGATTACTGTACTTC.

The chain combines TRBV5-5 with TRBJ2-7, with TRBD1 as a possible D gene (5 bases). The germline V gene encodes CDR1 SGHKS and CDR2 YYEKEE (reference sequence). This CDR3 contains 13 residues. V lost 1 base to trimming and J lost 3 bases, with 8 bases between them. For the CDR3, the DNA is TGTGCCAGCAGCTTGCAAAGGGGCTACGAGCAGTACTTC. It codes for CASSLQRGYEQYF.

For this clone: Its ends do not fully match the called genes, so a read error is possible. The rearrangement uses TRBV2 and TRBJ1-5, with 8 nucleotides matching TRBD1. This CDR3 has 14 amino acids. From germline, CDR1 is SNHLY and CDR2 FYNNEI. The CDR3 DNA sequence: TGTGCCAGCAGTGCGGGACAGGTCAATCAGTCCCAGCATTTT. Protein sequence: CASSAGQVNQSQHF.

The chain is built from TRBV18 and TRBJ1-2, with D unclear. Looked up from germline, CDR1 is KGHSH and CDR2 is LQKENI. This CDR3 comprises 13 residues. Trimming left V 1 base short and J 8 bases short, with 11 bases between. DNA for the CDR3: TGTGCCAGCTCACCACGGCAAGGCGGAGGCTACACCTTC. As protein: CASSPRQGGGYTF.

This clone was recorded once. CDR3 loop: CASSPVGAGGPDTQYF. The CDR3 DNA reads as TGTGCCAGCAGCCCCGTAGGGGCGGGAGGCCCAGATACGCAGTATTTT. The J gene is TRBJ2-3, the V gene TRBV9; 8 bases map to TRBD2. J was trimmed by 4 bases and V by 4 bases; bases with no gene match: 11. The CDR3 loop spans 16 amino acids. Per the germline V gene, CDR1 is SGDLS and CDR2 is YYNGEE. The full variable domain, its missing parts supplied by reference TRBV9 and TRBJ2-3, is DSGVTQTPKHLITATGQRVTLRCSPRSGDLSVYWYQQSLDQGLQFLIQYYNGEERAKGNILERFSAQQFPDLHSELNLSSLELGDSALYFCASSPVGAGGPDTQYFGPGTRLTVL.

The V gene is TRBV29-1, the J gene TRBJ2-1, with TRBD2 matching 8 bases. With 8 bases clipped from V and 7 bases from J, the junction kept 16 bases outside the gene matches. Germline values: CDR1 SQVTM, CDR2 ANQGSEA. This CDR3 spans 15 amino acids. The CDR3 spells CSHAPPAGVKNEQFF. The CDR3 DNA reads TGCAGCCACGCGCCCCCAGCGGGAGTTAAAAATGAGCAGTTCTTC.

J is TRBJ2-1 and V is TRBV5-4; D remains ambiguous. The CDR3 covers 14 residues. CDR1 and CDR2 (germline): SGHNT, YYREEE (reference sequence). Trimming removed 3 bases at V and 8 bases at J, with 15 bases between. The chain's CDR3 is CASSSPQGLDEQFF. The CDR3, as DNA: TGTGCCAGCAGCTCCCCTCAAGGATTGGATGAGCAGTTCTTC.

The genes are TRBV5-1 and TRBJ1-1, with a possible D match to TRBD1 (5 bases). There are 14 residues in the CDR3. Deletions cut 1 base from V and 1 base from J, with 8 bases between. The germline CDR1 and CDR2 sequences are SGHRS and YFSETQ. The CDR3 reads CASSLRQGNTEAFF. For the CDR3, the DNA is TGCGCCAGCAGCTTGAGGCAGGGGAACACTGAAGCTTTCTTT.

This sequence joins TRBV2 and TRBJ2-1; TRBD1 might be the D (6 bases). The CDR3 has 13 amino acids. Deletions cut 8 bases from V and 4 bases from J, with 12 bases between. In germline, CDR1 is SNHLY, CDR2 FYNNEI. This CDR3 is CASAQGPYNEQFF. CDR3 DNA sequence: TGTGCCAGCGCACAGGGACCTTACAATGAGCAGTTCTTC.

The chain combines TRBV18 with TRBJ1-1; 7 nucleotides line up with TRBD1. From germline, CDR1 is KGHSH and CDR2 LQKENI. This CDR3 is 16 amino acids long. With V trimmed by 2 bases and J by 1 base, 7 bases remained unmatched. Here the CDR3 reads CASSPKAAGGNTEAFF. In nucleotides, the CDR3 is TGTGCCAGCTCACCAAAGGCGGCAGGGGGGAACACTGAAGCTTTCTTT.

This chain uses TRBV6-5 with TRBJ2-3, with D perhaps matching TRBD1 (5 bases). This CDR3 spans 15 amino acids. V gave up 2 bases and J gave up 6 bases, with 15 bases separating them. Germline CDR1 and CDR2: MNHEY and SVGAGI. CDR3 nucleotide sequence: TGTGCCAGCAGTTACCAGGGCCCCCGGTGGGATACGCAGTATTTT. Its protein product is CASSYQGPRWDTQYF.

The CDR3 loop is CASAGNYGYTF. As DNA, the CDR3 is TGTGCCAGCGCGGGGAACTATGGCTACACCTTC. The chain carries TRBV28 and TRBJ1-2, with D unclear. The CDR3 extends over 11 amino acids. The V end was cut by 8 bases, the J end by 2 bases, with 6 bases between. The germline gives CDR1 MDHEN, CDR2 SYDVKM.

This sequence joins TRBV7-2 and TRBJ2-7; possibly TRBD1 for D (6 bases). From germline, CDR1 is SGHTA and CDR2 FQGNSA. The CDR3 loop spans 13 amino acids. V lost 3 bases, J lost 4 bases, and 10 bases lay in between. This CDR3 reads CASSLTGEYEQYF. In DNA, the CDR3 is TGTGCCAGCAGCTTGACAGGAGAATACGAGCAGTACTTC. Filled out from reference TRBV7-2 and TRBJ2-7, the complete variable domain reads GAGVSQSPSNKVTEKGKDVELRCDPISGHTALYWYRQSLGQGLEFLIYFQGNSAPDKSGLPSDRFSAERTGGSVSTLTIQRTQQEDSAVYLCASSLTGEYEQYFGPGTRLTVT.

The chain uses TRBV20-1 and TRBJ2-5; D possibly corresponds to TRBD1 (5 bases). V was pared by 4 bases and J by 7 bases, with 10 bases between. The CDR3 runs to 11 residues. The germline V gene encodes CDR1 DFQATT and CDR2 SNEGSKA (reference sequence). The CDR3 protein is CSATTGATQYF. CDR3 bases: TGCAGTGCTACAACTGGGGCGACCCAGTACTTC.

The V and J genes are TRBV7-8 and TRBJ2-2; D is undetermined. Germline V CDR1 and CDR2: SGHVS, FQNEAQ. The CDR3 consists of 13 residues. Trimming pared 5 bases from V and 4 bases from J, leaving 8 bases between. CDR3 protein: CASSERVTGELFF. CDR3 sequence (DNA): TGTGCCAGCAGCGAAAGGGTCACCGGGGAGCTGTTTTTT.

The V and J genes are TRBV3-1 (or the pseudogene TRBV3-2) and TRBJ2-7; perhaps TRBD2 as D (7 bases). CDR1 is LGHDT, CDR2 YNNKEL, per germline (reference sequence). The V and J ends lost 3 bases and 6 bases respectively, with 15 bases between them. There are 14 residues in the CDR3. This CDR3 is CASSQGAGVSEQYF. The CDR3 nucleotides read TGTGCCAGCAGCCAGGGGGCGGGAGTGAGCGAGCAGTACTTC.

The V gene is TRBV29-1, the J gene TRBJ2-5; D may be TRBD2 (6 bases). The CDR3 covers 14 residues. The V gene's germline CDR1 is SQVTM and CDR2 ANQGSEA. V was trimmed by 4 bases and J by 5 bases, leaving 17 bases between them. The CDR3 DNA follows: TGCAGCGTTGTTTCCGGCAGGAGCGGGGAGACCCAGTACTTC. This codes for CSVVSGRSGETQYF.

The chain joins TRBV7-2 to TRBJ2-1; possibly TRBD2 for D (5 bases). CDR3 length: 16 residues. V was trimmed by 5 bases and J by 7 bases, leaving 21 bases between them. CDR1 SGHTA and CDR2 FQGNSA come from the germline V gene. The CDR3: CASSPPGSRRANEQFF. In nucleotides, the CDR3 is TGTGCCAGCAGCCCACCGGGGTCCCGCCGTGCGAATGAGCAGTTCTTC.

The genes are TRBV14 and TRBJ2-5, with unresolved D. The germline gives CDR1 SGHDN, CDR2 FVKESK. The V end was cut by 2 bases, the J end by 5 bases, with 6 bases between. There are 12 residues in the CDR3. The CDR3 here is CASSQLRETQYF. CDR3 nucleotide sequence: TGTGCCAGCAGCCAACTACGGGAGACCCAGTACTTC.